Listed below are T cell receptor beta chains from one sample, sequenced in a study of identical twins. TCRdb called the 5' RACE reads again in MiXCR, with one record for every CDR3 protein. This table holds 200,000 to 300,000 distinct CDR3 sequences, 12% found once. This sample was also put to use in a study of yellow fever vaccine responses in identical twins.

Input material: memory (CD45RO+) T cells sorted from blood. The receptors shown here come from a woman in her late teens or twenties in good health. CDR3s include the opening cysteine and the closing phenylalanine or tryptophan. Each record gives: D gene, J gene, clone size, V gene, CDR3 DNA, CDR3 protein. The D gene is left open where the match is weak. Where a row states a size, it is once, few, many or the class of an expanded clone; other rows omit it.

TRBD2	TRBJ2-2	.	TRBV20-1	TGCAGTGCAACGACTAGCGTGAACACCGGGGAGCTGTTTTTT	CSATTSVNTGELFF
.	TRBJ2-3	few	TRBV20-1	TGCAGTGCTAGAAAACAGGGCACAGATACGCAGTATTTT	CSARKQGTDTQYF
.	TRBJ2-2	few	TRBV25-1	TGTGCCAGCAGGGCTCAGCACACCGGGGAGCTGTTTTTT	CASRAQHTGELFF
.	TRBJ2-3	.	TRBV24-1	TGTGCCACCAGTGATCCCGGGGCTCTGATAGATACGCAGTATTTT	CATSDPGALIDTQYF
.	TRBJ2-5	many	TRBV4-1	TGCGCCAGCGCGCAAGCTTTCCAAGAGACCCAGTACTTC	CASAQAFQETQYF
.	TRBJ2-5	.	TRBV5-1	TGCGCCAGCAGCTTGGCCAGGCCACCTCAAGAGACCCAGTACTTC	CASSLARPPQETQYF
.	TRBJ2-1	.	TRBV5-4	TGTGCCAGCAGCCAGGATGGCACCAACCGAGGGAATGAGCAGTTCTTC	CASSQDGTNRGNEQFF
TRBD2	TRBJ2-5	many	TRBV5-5	TGCGCCAGCAGCCTGGGACTAGCGGGGGGAGAGACCCAGTACTTC	CASSLGLAGGETQYF
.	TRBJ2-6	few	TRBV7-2	TGTGCCAGCAGCTGGAGGGCCAACGTCCTGACTTTC	CASSWRANVLTF
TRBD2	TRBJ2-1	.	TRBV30	TGTGCCTGGAGTGTATCCGGGAGGTACAATGAGCAGTTCTTC	CAWSVSGRYNEQFF
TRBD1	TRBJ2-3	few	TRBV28	TGTGCCAGCAGTTTGAGAGGGGGCGCGGCAGATACGCAGTATTTT	CASSLRGGAADTQYF
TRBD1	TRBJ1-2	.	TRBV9	TGTGCCAGCAGCGCAGGGGGCCTCTACACCTTC	CASSAGGLYTF
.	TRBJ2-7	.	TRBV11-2	TGTGCCAGCAGCTCCAGGAAGATCGAGCAGTACTTC	CASSSRKIEQYF
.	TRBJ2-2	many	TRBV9	TGTGCCAGCAGCTCCACGGGGGAGACCACCGGGGAGCTGTTTTTT	CASSSTGETTGELFF
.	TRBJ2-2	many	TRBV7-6	TGTGCCAGCAGCTTAGGGACAGCCTATTACACCGGGGAGCTGTTTTTT	CASSLGTAYYTGELFF
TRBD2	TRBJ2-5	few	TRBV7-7	TGTGCTAGCAGCCACTCGACTAGCGGGGGACAAGAGACCCAGTACTTC	CASSHSTSGGQETQYF
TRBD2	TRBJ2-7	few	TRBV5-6	TGTGCCAGCAGCCGCAGCGGGAGTATCTACGAGCAGTACTTC	CASSRSGSIYEQYF
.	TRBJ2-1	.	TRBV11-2	TGTGCCAGCAGCCGAGGGATCAATGAGCAGTTCTTC	CASSRGINEQFF
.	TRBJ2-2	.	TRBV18	TGTGCCAGCTCAATTGGGGCGGACACCGGGGAGCTGTTTTTT	CASSIGADTGELFF
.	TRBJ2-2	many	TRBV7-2	TGTGCCAGCAACGACAATCTAGCGAACGGGGAGCTGTTTTTT	CASNDNLANGELFF
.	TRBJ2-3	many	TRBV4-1	TGCGCCAGCAGCCAAGATAGGGGGAGTGCACCAGATACGCAGTATTTT	CASSQDRGSAPDTQYF
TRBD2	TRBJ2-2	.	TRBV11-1	TGTGCCAGCAGCTTAGGGGGACTAGCGGGGCGAGGCACCGGGGAGCTGTTTTTT	CASSLGGLAGRGTGELFF
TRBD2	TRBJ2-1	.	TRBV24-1	TGTGCCACCTGGGGGGGATCGTATGAGCAGTTCTTC	CATWGGSYEQFF
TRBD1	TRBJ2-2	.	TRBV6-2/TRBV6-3	TGTGCCAGCAGTCCCCGACAGGGGAGTGCCGGGGAGCTGTTTTTT	CASSPRQGSAGELFF
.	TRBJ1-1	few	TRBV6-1	TGTGCCAGCAGTGAACGCAGGGAAACTGAAGCTTTCTTT	CASSERRETEAFF
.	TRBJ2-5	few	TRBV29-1	TGCAGCGCGGAAGCGGGTGGAGAGACCCAGTACTTC	CSAEAGGETQYF
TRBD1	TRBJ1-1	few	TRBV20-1	TGCAGTGCTACAGGGGGGGAAACTGAAGCTTTCTTT	CSATGGETEAFF
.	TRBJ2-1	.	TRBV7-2	TGTGCCAGCAGTATTCAGGTACCTCTCAATGAGCAGTTCTTC	CASSIQVPLNEQFF
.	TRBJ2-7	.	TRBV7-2	TGTGCCAGCGCCATAACTCTTCTCTCCTACGAGCAGTACTTC	CASAITLLSYEQYF
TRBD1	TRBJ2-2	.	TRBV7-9	TGTGCCAGCAGGAAACAGGGGGGCACCGGGGAGCTGTTTTTT	CASRKQGGTGELFF
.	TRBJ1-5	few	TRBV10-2	TGCGCCAGCAGTGAGCTACCGGGCCCCGGCGATCAGCCCCAGCATTTT	CASSELPGPGDQPQHF
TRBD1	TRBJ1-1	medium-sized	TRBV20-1	TGCAGTGCGAGAGGAGAGACAGGGGGAGATGAAGCTTTCTTT	CSARGETGGDEAFF
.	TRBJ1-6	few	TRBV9	TGTGCCAGCAGCGCTGGGACATTCAATTCACCCCTCCACTTT	CASSAGTFNSPLHF
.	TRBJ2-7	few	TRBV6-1	TGTGCCAGCATGAGGGAGGGGGATAGCAACGAGCAGTACTTC	CASMREGDSNEQYF
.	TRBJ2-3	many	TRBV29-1	TGCAGCGCTGAGGGGGGAGGAAGAACAGATACGCAGTATTTT	CSAEGGGRTDTQYF
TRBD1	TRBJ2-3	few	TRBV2	TGTGCCAGCAGTCCACAGGGGGCAGGGACAGATACGCAGTATTTT	CASSPQGAGTDTQYF